The 12 T cell receptor beta chains listed next were all sequenced from one sample in a study of cytomegalovirus exposure and HLA in healthy donors. Amplification used 60 Vbeta primers and 13 Jbeta primers. TCRdb keeps only in-frame clones here, not all; method: immunoSEQ multiplex PCR. The data contain about 120,000 clones, around 86% of them singletons. Input material: PBMCs. The receptor source for this set is a woman between 25 and 40 years old in good health and CMV-seronegative.

The rearrangement links TRBV5-6 to TRBJ2-1; 8 positions match TRBD2. The CDR3 extends over 15 amino acids. The germline V gene encodes CDR1 SGHDT and CDR2 YYEEEE. Trimming took 2 bases from V and 9 from J; bases not matched to a gene: 10. The DNA for the CDR3 is TGTGCCAGCAGCTTTTTCCAGCGGGAGATAGGTGAGCAGTTCTTC. Its translation: CASSFFQREIGEQFF.

The chain recombines TRBV6-1 with TRBJ2-1, with TRBD2 matching over 8 bases. This CDR3 spans 15 amino acids. After removal of 2 bases from V and 7 bases from J, the junction contained 7 bases not matched to a gene. Looked up from germline, CDR1 is MNHNS and CDR2 is SASEGT. CDR3 protein: CASSELSGSMNEQFF. Here the CDR3 DNA reads TGTGCCAGCAGTGAATTGAGCGGGAGTATGAATGAGCAGTTCTTC.

The V and J genes are TRBV11-2 and TRBJ2-1, with TRBD2 as a possible D gene (6 bases). Germline CDR1 reads SGHAT; CDR2 reads FQNNGV. The CDR3 has 15 amino acids. V was shortened by 6 bases and J by 1 base, with 13 bases between the two germline ends. CDR3 in DNA: TGTGCCAGCAGTGGGGGGACTTTTTCCTACAATGAGCAGTTCTTC. Protein: CASSGGTFSYNEQFF.

V is TRBV28 and J is TRBJ2-7, with a tentative D call TRBD2 (6 bases). The V and J ends lost 7 bases and 0 bases respectively, with 16 bases between them. Per germline, CDR1 MDHEN and CDR2 SYDVKM. The CDR3 is made up of 15 amino acids. The CDR3 reads CASTGDPGSSYEQYF. CDR3 nucleotide sequence: TGTGCCAGCACGGGGGATCCAGGGAGCTCCTACGAGCAGTACTTC.

V gene TRBV9 combines with J gene TRBJ2-4; TRBD2 agrees at 11 bases. Germline V gene data show CDR1 as SGDLS and CDR2 as YYNGEE. V trimming: 4 bases; J trimming: 4 bases; junction bases outside the gene matches: 7. The CDR3 consists of 16 residues. The chain's CDR3 is CASSSDGTSGKNIQYF. The CDR3 region has the DNA TGTGCCAGCAGCTCGGACGGGACTAGCGGTAAAAACATTCAGTACTTC.

The CDR3 sequence is CASSQEGGRTGETQYF. The CDR3 DNA is TGTGCCAGCAGCCAAGAAGGCGGGAGGACGGGGGAGACCCAGTACTTC. J is TRBJ2-5 and V is TRBV4-2, with 8 bases aligning to TRBD2. Germline-derived CDR1 and CDR2 are LGHNA and YNFKEQ. The ends lost 0 bases at V and 5 bases at J; junction bases unmatched: 8. The CDR3 has 16 residues.

This clone was found a few times. This sequence joins TRBV28 and TRBJ1-2; TRBD1 might be the D (5 bases). CDR3 length: 13 amino acids. The germline V gene encodes CDR1 MDHEN and CDR2 SYDVKM. Trimming stripped 3 bases from V and 6 bases from J, with 11 bases between. CDR3 loop: CASSFRQGDGYTF. The DNA of the CDR3 is TGTGCCAGCAGTTTTCGGCAGGGTGATGGCTACACCTTC.

The chain joins TRBV7-9 to TRBJ2-5, with 7 nucleotides matching TRBD2. With 4 bases clipped from V and 4 bases from J, the junction kept 9 bases outside the gene matches. Germline-derived CDR1 and CDR2 are SEHNR and FQNEAQ (reference sequence). The CDR3 runs 15 residues. This CDR3 reads CASSSAQRGRETQYF. Written as DNA, the CDR3 is TGTGCCAGCAGCTCAGCTCAACGCGGGAGAGAGACCCAGTACTTC. Looking up the rest from reference TRBV7-9 and TRBJ2-5 gives the full variable domain: DTGVSQNPRHKITKRGQNVTFRCDPISEHNRLYWYRQTLGQGPEFLTYFQNEAQLEKSRLLSDRFSAERPKGSFSTLEIQRTEQGDSAMYLCASSSAQRGRETQYFGPGTRLLVL.

The rearrangement links TRBV10-3 to TRBJ2-1; 7 bases are shared with TRBD2. The germline V gene has CDR1 ENHRY and CDR2 SYGVKD. The CDR3 spans 15 residues. The trim removed 0 bases at V and 7 bases at J, leaving 6 bases unmatched. The CDR3 sequence: CAISESAGAGNEQFF. The CDR3 DNA sequence: TGTGCCATCAGTGAGTCCGCGGGAGCGGGGAATGAGCAGTTCTTC.

The genes are TRBV9 and TRBJ2-7; 7 bases map to TRBD2. The CDR3 consists of 14 residues. V shed 6 bases and J 7 bases; nucleotides not matched to a gene: 13. The V gene's germline CDR1 is SGDLS and CDR2 YYNGEE. The DNA of the CDR3 is TGTGCCAGCACCGGACCGAGCACCGGGGGGGAGCAGTACTTC. Encoded protein: CASTGPSTGGEQYF. The whole variable domain, remainder taken from reference TRBV9 and TRBJ2-7, is DSGVTQTPKHLITATGQRVTLRCSPRSGDLSVYWYQQSLDQGLQFLIQYYNGEERAKGNILERFSAQQFPDLHSELNLSSLELGDSALYFCASTGPSTGGEQYFGPGTRLTVT.

The chain joins TRBV10-1 to TRBJ2-4; 8 nucleotides agree with TRBD2. The CDR3 sequence is 16 residues long. V was clipped by 3 bases and J by 6 bases; unmatched bases: 10. The germline V gene encodes CDR1 WNHNN and CDR2 SYGVQD (reference sequence). The CDR3 DNA is TGCGCCAGCAGTGAAGGGGTAGCGGGAAGGGGAAACATTCAGTACTTC. Translation: CASSEGVAGRGNIQYF.

The chain links TRBV4-3 to TRBJ1-2; a weak D match, TRBD1 (6 bases). The CDR3 runs 13 residues. Germline V gene data show CDR1 as LGHNA and CDR2 as YSLEER. Trimming took off 5 bases at V and 8 bases at J, with 15 bases between the two ends. The CDR3 is CASSSTGSYGYTF. DNA for the CDR3: TGCGCCAGCAGCTCAACAGGGAGCTACGGCTACACCTTC.